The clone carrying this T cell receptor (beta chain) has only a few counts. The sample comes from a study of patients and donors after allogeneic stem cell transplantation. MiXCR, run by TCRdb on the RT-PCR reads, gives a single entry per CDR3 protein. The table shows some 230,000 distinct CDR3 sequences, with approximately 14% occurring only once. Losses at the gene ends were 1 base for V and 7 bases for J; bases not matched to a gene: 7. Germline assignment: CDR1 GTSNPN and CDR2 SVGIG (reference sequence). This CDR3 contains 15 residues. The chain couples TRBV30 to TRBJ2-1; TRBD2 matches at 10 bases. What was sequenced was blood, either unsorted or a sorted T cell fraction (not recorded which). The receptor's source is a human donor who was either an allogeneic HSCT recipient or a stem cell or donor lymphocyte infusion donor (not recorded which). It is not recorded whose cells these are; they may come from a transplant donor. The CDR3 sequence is CAWSEASGSWNEQFF. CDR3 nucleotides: TGTGCCTGGAGTGAGGCTAGCGGGAGTTGGAATGAGCAGTTCTTC. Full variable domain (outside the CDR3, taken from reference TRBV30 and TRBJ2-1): SQTIHQWPATLVQPVGSPLSLECTVEGTSNPNLYWYRQAAGRGLQLLFYSVGIGQISSEVPQNLSASRPQDRQFILSSKKLLLSDSGFYLCAWSEASGSWNEQFFGPGTRLTVL.